The entry below gives a single T cell receptor (beta chain) sequence along with its context. Libraries were prepared by immunoSEQ multiplex PCR; TCRdb keeps only in-frame clonotypes and omits some of them. The data contain more than 75,000 clones, roughly 95% of them singletons. The sample comes from a study of technical replicates of blood from a handful of donors. Germline lookup yields CDR1 MDHEN and CDR2 SYDVKM. CDR3 length: 13 residues. V lost 8 bases to trimming and J lost 9 bases, with 20 bases between them. This sequence was found in a human donor in good health. The sample comprised T cells isolated from PBMCs. The chain joins TRBV28 to TRBJ2-7; weak D call: TRBD1 (6 bases). CDR3: CASATGTSETQYF. The CDR3 DNA sequence: TGTGCCAGCGCGACCGGGACATCGGAAACGCAGTACTTC.